This TCR beta chain was retrieved from a study of blood T cell repertoires in COVID-19 (TCRdb year 2020). With respect to the entire study: Samples covering the acute and convalescent phases of COVID-19 were provided by collaborators in the United States, Italy and Spain. The material from the prospective study consisted of cDNA or gDNA derived from T cells, B-cell-depleted T cells, or PBMCs. The dataset comprised deeply sampled blood TCRbeta repertoires from subjects exposed to, actively infected with, or recovered from COVID-19. The repertoires were released in a freely available public database meant as a resource for research on the immune response to SARS-CoV-2. Samples were obtained from the ongoing ImmuneRACE study (first 160 participants) and from 1,254 subjects provided by 6 global collaborators. Sample metadata almost always included a de-identified subject ID, COVID-19 status, age in years and sex. Where HLA class I and class II types were available, the types were taken from metadata supplied by the sample provider, not from assay-based typing. The investigation overall reported the following: Clinical and demographic metadata were provided uncurated, with the amount varying by source and participant.

The CDR3, from cysteine to phenylalanine, totals 16 residues. The CDR3 DNA has 48 bases and is translated from base 1. The germline V gene yields SGHTA for CDR1 and FQGNSA for CDR2. The junction shows trimming of 4 bases on V and 3 bases on J, plus 19 bases between the germline ends. TCRbeta CDR3 regions were amplified from genomic DNA using the immunoSEQ Assay, a bias-controlled multiplex PCR. The original pipeline was this. The number of nucleated cells in each sample was estimated from the amplification of reference gene primers within the assay. To quantify the absolute abundance of each unique TCRbeta CDR3 rearrangement, sequence reads were collapsed and filtered. Productive Simpson clonality was computed per sample as the square root of Simpson's diversity index over productive rearrangements. Sourced from immuneACCESS, this table was stored by TCRdb with only in-frame sequences that have V and J called. A share of the clones is absent; for the studies checked, an unresolved V gene accounts for under half, and the remainder has no known explanation. V, J and clone size are those of that table, while D and trimming were read from the DNA. The sample table holds 200,000 to 250,000 clones, of which approximately 80% were seen once. The top ten constitute about 8% of the sample.

The collaborating institutions used their own protocols to collect whole blood in K2EDTA tubes. For TCRbeta analysis, collaborators shipped samples as frozen whole blood, isolated PBMCs, or DNA extracted from either of those sample types. With respect to this clone: Its antigen is unknown. No much larger clonotype is one base removed from it; base qualities were not supplied.

Sequenced sample: peripheral blood. The TCR sequence derives from a woman aged 50 to 65 with acute or convalescent COVID-19. Recombination linked TRBV7-2 to TRBJ2-7; the D gene is perhaps TRBD1, from 7 matching bases. CDR3 loop: CASSSRWAGQIYEQYF. The nucleotide sequence is TGTGCCAGCAGCTCCCGTTGGGCGGGACAGATCTACGAGCAGTACTTC.